Below, 32 T cell receptor beta chains from the same sample are listed, as sequenced in a study of blood T cell repertoires in COVID-19. Produced via immunoSEQ multiplex PCR; TCRdb's table is partial and in-frame only. The table includes under 300,000 clones, 75% to 90% detected once. Material: PBMCs or T cells enriched from blood (not recorded which). The receptors stem from a woman younger than 45 with acute COVID-19.

This sequence joins TRBV30 and TRBJ1-2; D might be TRBD1 (5 bases). The CDR3 is 15 residues long. V lost 0 bases to trimming and J lost 6 bases, with 17 bases between them. CDR1 is GTSNPN, CDR2 SVGIG, per germline (reference sequence). The CDR3 region has the DNA TGTGCCTGGAGTGTTCGGGGGGTGCCTCAGGATGGCTACACCTTC. Translating gives CAWSVRGVPQDGYTF.

The V call is TRBV5-6, the J call TRBJ2-3; 7 nucleotides agree with TRBD2. V lost 0 bases, J lost 4 bases, and 2 bases stayed unmatched. Germline lookup yields CDR1 SGHDT and CDR2 YYEEEE. CDR3 length: 14 amino acids. This CDR3 reads CASSLGLAPDTQYF. The CDR3 nucleotides are TGTGCCAGCAGCTTGGGACTAGCACCAGATACGCAGTATTTT.

There are a few counts of this clone. V is TRBV6-2 or TRBV6-3 and J is TRBJ1-4; 7 positions match TRBD1. J gave up 0 bases and V 5 bases, and 6 bases lay outside the gene matches. The CDR3 has 16 amino acids. The germline V gene has CDR1 MNHEY and CDR2 SVGEGT. The CDR3 DNA reads TGTGCCAGCAGTCAAATCCAGGGGGCAACTAATGAAAAACTGTTTTTT. This gives the protein CASSQIQGATNEKLFF.

V usage is TRBV4-3 and J usage is TRBJ2-2; 7 nucleotides match TRBD2. Germline V gives CDR1 LGHNA, CDR2 YSLEER. The CDR3 spans 18 residues. J gave up 4 bases and V 0 bases, and 11 bases lay outside the gene matches. This chain's CDR3 is CASSQDPSSGGVTGELFF. The CDR3 DNA is TGCGCCAGCAGCCAAGATCCGTCTAGCGGAGGGGTCACCGGGGAGCTGTTTTTT.

This chain connects TRBV19 to TRBJ2-5, with D possibly being TRBD1 (6 bases). The CDR3 has 14 residues. Germline lookup yields CDR1 LNHDA and CDR2 SQIVND (reference sequence). V lost 7 bases, J lost 0 bases, and 12 bases lay in between. The CDR3, as DNA: TGTGCCAGTAAGGCAGGGGATAACCAAGAGACCCAGTACTTC. Protein: CASKAGDNQETQYF.

In DNA, the CDR3 is TGCGCCAGCAGCCCGGCACAGGGGGTCTCCTACAATGAGCAGTTCTTC. It is translated as CASSPAQGVSYNEQFF. This chain joins TRBV5-1 and TRBJ2-1, with 8 positions matching TRBD1. The V gene end was trimmed by 4 bases and the J gene end by 0 bases; junction bases not matched to a gene: 6. The germline V gene has CDR1 SGHRS and CDR2 YFSETQ. The CDR3 is made up of 16 amino acids.

This sequence joins TRBV7-8 and TRBJ2-4; D unresolved. The V end lost 0 bases, the J end lost 1 base, and 10 bases lay between the germline ends. The CDR3 is 16 residues long. Germline-derived CDR1 and CDR2 are SGHVS and FQNEAQ. Written as DNA, the CDR3 is TGTGCCAGCAGCTTAGCGGAGCGATCGGCCAAAAACATTCAGTACTTC. Protein: CASSLAERSAKNIQYF.

This chain links TRBV11-3 with TRBJ2-7, with 10 positions matching TRBD2. The CDR3 has 15 amino acids. The V gene end was trimmed by 4 bases and the J gene end by 5 bases; junction bases not matched to a gene: 8. CDR1 SGHNT and CDR2 YENEEA come from the germline V gene. CDR3 loop: CASSSGSGRIDEQYF. CDR3 DNA sequence: TGTGCCAGCAGCTCGGGTAGCGGGAGGATAGACGAGCAGTACTTC.

The rearrangement uses TRBV6-1 and TRBJ1-4, with a tentative D call TRBD1 (5 bases). Germline loops: CDR1 MNHNS, CDR2 SASEGT. The V and J ends lost 4 bases and 3 bases respectively, with 15 bases between them. The CDR3 is made up of 16 amino acids. CDR3 bases: TGTGCCAGCAGTGCTGACAGACCGGCGGCTAATGAAAAACTGTTTTTT. Residues: CASSADRPAANEKLFF.

The rearrangement links TRBV2 to TRBJ1-5, with D maybe TRBD1 (6 bases). CDR3 size: 14 residues. Per germline, CDR1 SNHLY and CDR2 FYNNEI. V was shortened by 6 bases and J by 5 bases, with 14 bases between the two germline ends. CDR3 coding DNA: TGTGCCAGCAGGAACAGGGATCGGGATCAGCCCCAGCATTTT. This sequence encodes CASRNRDRDQPQHF. The full variable domain, completed using reference TRBV2 and TRBJ1-5, is EPEVTQTPSHQVTQMGQEVILRCVPISNHLYFYWYRQILGQKVEFLVSFYNNEISEKSEIFDDQFSVERPDGSNFTLKIRSTKLEDSAMYFCASRNRDRDQPQHFGDGTRLSIL.

This chain uses TRBV10-2 with TRBJ1-5; tentatively, D is TRBD1 (6 bases). There are 17 residues in the CDR3. CDR1 is WSHSY and CDR2 is SAAADI in the germline V gene. Trimming cost V 3 bases and J 6 bases, with 21 bases left between them. Here the CDR3 DNA reads TGCGCCAGCAGTGATCCCCCGCCGGGGGGCGCGGGTCAGCCCCAGCATTTT. This gives the protein CASSDPPPGGAGQPQHF.

This clone was counted a few times. The chain couples TRBV18 to TRBJ1-4; D is perhaps TRBD1 (6 bases). The CDR3 loop spans 16 amino acids. The germline V and J ends were trimmed by 4 bases and 8 bases, with 20 bases remaining between them. Germline assignment: CDR1 KGHSH and CDR2 LQKENI. CDR3 in amino acids: CASSQQGSGLEEKLFF. CDR3 DNA: TGTGCCAGCTCACAACAGGGTAGTGGCTTAGAAGAAAAACTGTTTTTT.

The gene calls are TRBV10-2 and TRBJ1-6; D possibly corresponds to TRBD1 (5 bases). Germline V gene sequence: CDR1 WSHSY, CDR2 SAAADI. V was trimmed by 0 bases and J by 5 bases, leaving 11 bases between them. The CDR3 loop spans 16 amino acids. CDR3: CASSESGGQDNSPLHF. In DNA form, the CDR3 reads TGCGCCAGCAGTGAGTCGGGCGGACAAGATAATTCACCCCTCCACTTT.

This clone showed up just once. This sequence joins TRBV12-3 or TRBV12-4 and TRBJ2-7; a weak D match, TRBD1 (5 bases). This CDR3 is built from 12 residues. V lost 7 bases, J lost 7 bases, and 14 bases lay in between. The CDR3 spells CASKWSSGEQYF. The CDR3 bases are TGTGCCAGCAAGTGGAGTTCAGGGGAGCAGTACTTC.

The chain links TRBV19 to TRBJ2-4; 11 bases map to TRBD2. Germline CDR1 is LNHDA and CDR2 is SQIVND (reference sequence). The CDR3 is 19 residues long. V lost 5 bases and J lost 0; bases outside the gene matches: 12. For the CDR3, the DNA is TGTGCCAGTAGTTCGAAGGGACTAGCGGATATTCTAGCCAAAAACATTCAGTACTTC. Translating it yields CASSSKGLADILAKNIQYF.

The chain combines TRBV28 with TRBJ1-1; unclear D gene. This CDR3 is built from 17 residues. Germline V gene lookup returns CDR1 MDHEN and CDR2 SYDVKM. The V end lost 1 base, the J end lost 0 bases, and 15 bases lay between the germline ends. CDR3 DNA sequence: TGTGCCAGCAGTTTATTTTCATGGGGAGAGGTGAACACTGAAGCTTTCTTT. Amino acids: CASSLFSWGEVNTEAFF.

The V gene is TRBV6-2 or TRBV6-3, the J gene TRBJ2-2; D is possibly TRBD1 or TRBD2 (5 bases each). The CDR3 extends over 14 amino acids. Between the trimmed V and J ends, which lost 8 bases and 5 bases, there was a span of 15 bases. Germline V gives CDR1 MNHEY, CDR2 SVGEGT. The CDR3 region has the DNA TGTGCCAGCCGCCGGGGCGCCTGGACCGGGGAGCTGTTTTTT. Translating it yields CASRRGAWTGELFF.

This chain connects TRBV6-2 or TRBV6-3 to TRBJ1-2; 9 bases are a match to TRBD1. CDR1 is MNHEY and CDR2 is SVGEGT in the germline V gene. The CDR3 has 17 amino acids. With 2 bases clipped from V and 3 bases from J, the junction kept 10 bases outside the gene matches. The CDR3 sequence is CASSYANRDRDDYGYTF. Written as DNA, the CDR3 is TGTGCCAGCAGTTACGCCAACCGGGACAGGGACGACTATGGCTACACCTTC.

The V and J genes are TRBV5-6 and TRBJ1-1, with D possibly being TRBD1 (5 bases). Per germline, CDR1 SGHDT and CDR2 YYEEEE. This CDR3 spans 15 amino acids. V gave up 4 bases and J gave up 4 bases, with 17 bases separating them. CDR3 region: CASSPSFSRGTEAFF. CDR3 nucleotide sequence: TGTGCCAGCAGCCCCTCCTTTAGTAGGGGCACTGAAGCTTTCTTT.

The chain links TRBV28 to TRBJ1-6; perhaps TRBD1 as D (6 bases). Germline CDR1 MDHEN, CDR2 SYDVKM. The CDR3 consists of 16 residues. Trimming cost V 5 bases and J 1 base, with 12 bases left between them. The CDR3 sequence: CASSVTGRSYNSPLHF. CDR3 sequence (DNA): TGTGCCAGCAGTGTAACAGGGCGGTCCTATAATTCACCCCTCCACTTT.

The gene calls are TRBV15 and TRBJ2-1, with 9 bases fitting TRBD1. Germline V gene sequence: CDR1 LNHNV, CDR2 YYDKDF (reference sequence). Losses at the gene ends were 3 bases for V and 4 bases for J; bases not matched to a gene: 4. The CDR3 spans 15 residues. The chain's CDR3 is CATSRVGTGYNEQFF. CDR3 nucleotide sequence: TGTGCCACCAGCAGGGTGGGGACAGGGTACAATGAGCAGTTCTTC.

DNA of the CDR3: TGTGCCAGCAGCTTGGGCCGGGGAGCTAACTATGGCTACACCTTC. It specifies CASSLGRGANYGYTF. V usage is TRBV7-9 and J usage is TRBJ1-2; no firm D call. Germline CDR1 is SEHNR and CDR2 is FQNEAQ (reference sequence). CDR3 length: 15 amino acids. Trimming removed 3 bases from V and 0 bases from J, with 11 bases in between.

The chain links TRBV14 to TRBJ1-1; 7 bases map to TRBD1. Germline lookup yields CDR1 SGHDN and CDR2 FVKESK. Germline trimming cut 4 bases from V and 9 bases from J; bases unmatched to any gene: 17. This CDR3 contains 16 residues. CDR3 amino acids: CASSLRTGVGAPKAFF. CDR3 DNA: TGTGCCAGCAGCCTGCGGACAGGTGTGGGGGCACCTAAAGCTTTCTTT.

This chain joins TRBV4-1 and TRBJ2-7, with TRBD1 as a possible D gene (6 bases). The CDR3 is 17 residues long. V lost 0 bases and J lost 0, with 15 bases in between. Germline V lookup: CDR1 MGHRA, CDR2 YSYEKL. The CDR3: CASSQEDVTGLSYEQYF. The CDR3 DNA reads as TGCGCCAGCAGCCAAGAGGATGTGACAGGCCTCTCCTACGAGCAGTACTTC.

This clone occurred a few times. This same CDR3 is encoded by further DNA sequences in the sample. The chain uses TRBV7-9 and TRBJ2-7; tentative D call: TRBD2 (5 bases). V lost 0 bases and J 0 bases, leaving 6 bases between the germline ends. The germline V gene encodes CDR1 SEHNR and CDR2 FQNEAQ (reference sequence). CDR3 size: 14 residues. The CDR3 nucleotides read TGTGCCAGCAGCTTAGCAGGGAGCTCCTACGAGCAGTACTTC. It translates to CASSLAGSSYEQYF.

CDR3 in DNA: TGTGCCAGCAGTGATACAGGGGGTCGCTCACCCCTCCACTTT. Translated: CASSDTGGRSPLHF. V usage is TRBV25-1 and J usage is TRBJ1-6; 8 bases match TRBD1. V trimming: 3 bases; J trimming: 10 bases; junction bases outside the gene matches: 5. Germline V gene lookup returns CDR1 MGHDK and CDR2 SYGVNS. CDR3 length: 14 residues.

Written as DNA, the CDR3 is TGTGCCAGCAGCGAAGAGGGCCTAGCGGGAGCCTACGAGCAGTACTTC. Encoded protein: CASSEEGLAGAYEQYF. The genes are TRBV9 and TRBJ2-7, with 10 bases matching TRBD2. Germline CDR1 is SGDLS and CDR2 is YYNGEE. With 3 bases clipped from V and 2 bases from J, the junction kept 8 bases outside the gene matches. The length of the CDR3 is 16 residues.

This rearrangement joins TRBV25-1 to TRBJ2-5; maybe TRBD1 (5 bases). Germline lookup yields CDR1 MGHDK and CDR2 SYGVNS. With 3 bases removed from V and 0 bases from J, the gap between germline ends came to 14 bases. The CDR3 sequence is 16 residues long. As DNA, the CDR3 is TGTGCCAGCAGTGATCCCAGGGCCTGGTACCAAGAGACCCAGTACTTC. It translates to CASSDPRAWYQETQYF.

The J gene is TRBJ2-7, the V gene TRBV7-9; 7 bases line up with TRBD2. This CDR3 is built from 17 residues. V trimming: 1 base; J trimming: 0 bases; junction bases outside the gene matches: 9. Germline values: CDR1 SEHNR, CDR2 FQNEAQ (reference sequence). CDR3 DNA: TGTGCCAGCAGCTTAGAATTGGGGACTACTAACTCCTACGAGCAGTACTTC. It encodes CASSLELGTTNSYEQYF.

The genes are TRBV28 and TRBJ1-4; D possibly corresponds to TRBD1 (5 bases). Trimming stripped 6 bases from V and 5 bases from J, with 13 bases between. The CDR3 length is 14 residues. CDR1 and CDR2 (germline): MDHEN, SYDVKM. CDR3 sequence (DNA): TGTGCCAGCAGCCTACAGGAGCTCAATGAAAAACTGTTTTTT. It is translated as CASSLQELNEKLFF.

CDR3 DNA: TGTGCCAGCAGCTGGACAGGGAGGGAAGGGGAGCAGTACTTC. Residues: CASSWTGREGEQYF. The chain employs TRBV7-9 and TRBJ2-7, with D possibly TRBD1 on 8 matching bases. The CDR3 is made up of 14 amino acids. The V end lost 4 bases, the J end lost 7 bases, and 17 bases lay between the germline ends. CDR1 and CDR2 (germline): SEHNR, FQNEAQ (reference sequence).

V gene TRBV5-5 combines with J gene TRBJ1-3, with 9 positions matching TRBD1. V gave up 2 bases and J gave up 4 bases; unmatched junction bases: 4. CDR3 length: 15 amino acids. The germline CDR1 and CDR2 sequences are SGHKS and YYEKEE (reference sequence). CDR3 nucleotide sequence: TGTGCCAGCAGCTTCCCCGGGACAGGGGGAAACACCATATATTTT. Translating it yields CASSFPGTGGNTIYF.